This T cell receptor beta chain was obtained from a study of blood T cell repertoires in COVID-19. Study-level information: Acute-phase and convalescent COVID-19 samples originated in the United States, Italy and Spain. T cells, B-cell-depleted T cells, or PBMCs provided the cDNA or gDNA that served as material.

Data came from immunoSEQ multiplex PCR; TCRdb stores just in-frame clones and leaves some out. Of more than 45,000 clones listed, around 80% are singletons. With V trimmed by 5 bases and J by 9 bases, 6 bases remained unmatched. Looked up from germline, CDR1 is SGHRS and CDR2 is YFSETQ. The CDR3 runs to 14 residues. The chain links TRBV5-1 to TRBJ2-1; 12 nucleotides line up with TRBD1. The source is a human donor in a cohort sampled during active COVID-19. The sample consisted of peripheral blood. The CDR3 DNA is TGCGCCAGCAGTTCGGGGACAGGGGGCAGTGAGCAGTTCTTC. This sequence encodes CASSSGTGGSEQFF.